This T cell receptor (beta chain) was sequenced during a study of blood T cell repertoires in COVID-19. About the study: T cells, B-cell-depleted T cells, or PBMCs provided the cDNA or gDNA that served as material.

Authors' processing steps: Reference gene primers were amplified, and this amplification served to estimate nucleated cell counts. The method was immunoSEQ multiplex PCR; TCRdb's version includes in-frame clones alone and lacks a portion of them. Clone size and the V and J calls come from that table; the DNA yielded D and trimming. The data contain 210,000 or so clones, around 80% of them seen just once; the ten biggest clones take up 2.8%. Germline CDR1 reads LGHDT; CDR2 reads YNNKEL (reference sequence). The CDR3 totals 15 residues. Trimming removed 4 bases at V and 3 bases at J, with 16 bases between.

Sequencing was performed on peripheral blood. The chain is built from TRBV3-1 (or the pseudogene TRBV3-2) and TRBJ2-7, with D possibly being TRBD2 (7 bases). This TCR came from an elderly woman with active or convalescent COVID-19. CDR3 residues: CASSRPGGQIYEQYF. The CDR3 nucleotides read TGTGCCAGCAGCCGACCGGGGGGACAAATCTACGAGCAGTACTTC.